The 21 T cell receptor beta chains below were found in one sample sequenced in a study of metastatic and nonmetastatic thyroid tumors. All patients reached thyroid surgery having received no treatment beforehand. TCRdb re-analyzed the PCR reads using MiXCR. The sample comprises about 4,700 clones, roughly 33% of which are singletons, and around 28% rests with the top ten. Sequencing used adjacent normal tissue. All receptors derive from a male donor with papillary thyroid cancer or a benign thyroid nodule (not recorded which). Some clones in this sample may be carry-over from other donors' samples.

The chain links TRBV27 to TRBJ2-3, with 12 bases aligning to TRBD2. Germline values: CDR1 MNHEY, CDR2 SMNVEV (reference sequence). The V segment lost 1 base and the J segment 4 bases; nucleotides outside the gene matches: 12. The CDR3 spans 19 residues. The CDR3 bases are TGTGCCAGCAGTTTATTCGTCAGTTCTAGCGGGAGGGCCGCAGATACGCAGTATTTT. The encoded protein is CASSLFVSSSGRAADTQYF.

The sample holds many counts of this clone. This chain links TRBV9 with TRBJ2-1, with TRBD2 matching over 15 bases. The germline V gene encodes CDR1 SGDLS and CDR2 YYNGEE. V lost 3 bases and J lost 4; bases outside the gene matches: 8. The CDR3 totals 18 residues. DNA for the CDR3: TGTGCCAGCAGCGGGGGACTAGCGGGGGGAGGGGTTTACAATGAGCAGTTCTTC. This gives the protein CASSGGLAGGGVYNEQFF.

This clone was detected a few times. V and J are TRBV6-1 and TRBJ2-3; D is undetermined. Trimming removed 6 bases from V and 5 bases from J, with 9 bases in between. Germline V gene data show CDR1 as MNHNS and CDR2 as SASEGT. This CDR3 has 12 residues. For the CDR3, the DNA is TGTGCCAGCAGCCAAGAAGTAGATACGCAGTATTTT. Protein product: CASSQEVDTQYF.

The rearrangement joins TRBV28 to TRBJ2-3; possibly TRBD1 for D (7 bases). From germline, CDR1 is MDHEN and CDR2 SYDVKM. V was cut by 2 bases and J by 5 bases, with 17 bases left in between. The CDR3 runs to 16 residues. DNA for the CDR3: TGTGCCAGCAGTTTAAAGGAGGGGGCGGTTAGAGATACGCAGTATTTT. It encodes CASSLKEGAVRDTQYF.

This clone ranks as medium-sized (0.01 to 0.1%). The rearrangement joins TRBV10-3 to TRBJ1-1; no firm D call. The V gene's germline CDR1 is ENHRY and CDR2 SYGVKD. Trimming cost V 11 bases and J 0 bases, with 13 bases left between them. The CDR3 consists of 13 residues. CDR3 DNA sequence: TGTGCCGTCGGGAGCCGGTTGAACACTGAAGCTTTCTTT. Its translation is CAVGSRLNTEAFF.

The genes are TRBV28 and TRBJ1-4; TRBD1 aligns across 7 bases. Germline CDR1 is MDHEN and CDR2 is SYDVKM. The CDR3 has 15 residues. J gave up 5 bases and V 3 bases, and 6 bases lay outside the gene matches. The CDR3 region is CASSFGRGRNEKLFF. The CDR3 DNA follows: TGTGCCAGCAGTTTCGGGAGGGGGCGGAATGAAAAACTGTTTTTT.

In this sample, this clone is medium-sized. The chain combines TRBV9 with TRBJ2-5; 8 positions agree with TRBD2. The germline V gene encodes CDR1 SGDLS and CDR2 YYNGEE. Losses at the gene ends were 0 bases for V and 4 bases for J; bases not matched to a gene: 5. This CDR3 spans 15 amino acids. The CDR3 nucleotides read TGTGCCAGCAGCGTAGCGGGGGGGCAGAGAGAGACCCAGTACTTC. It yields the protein CASSVAGGQRETQYF.

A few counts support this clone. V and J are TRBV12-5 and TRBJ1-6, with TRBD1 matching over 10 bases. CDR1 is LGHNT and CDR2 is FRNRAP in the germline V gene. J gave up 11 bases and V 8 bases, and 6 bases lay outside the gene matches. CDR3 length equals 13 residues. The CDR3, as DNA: TGTGCTAGTAGACAGGGGGCCAACCCACCCCTCCACTTT. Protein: CASRQGANPPLHF.

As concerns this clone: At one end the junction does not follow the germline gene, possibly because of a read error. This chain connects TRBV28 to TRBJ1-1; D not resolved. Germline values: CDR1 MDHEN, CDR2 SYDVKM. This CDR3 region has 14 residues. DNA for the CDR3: TGTGCCAGCACCCCAGGACGCATGAACACTGAAGCTTTATTT. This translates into CASTPGRMNTEALF.

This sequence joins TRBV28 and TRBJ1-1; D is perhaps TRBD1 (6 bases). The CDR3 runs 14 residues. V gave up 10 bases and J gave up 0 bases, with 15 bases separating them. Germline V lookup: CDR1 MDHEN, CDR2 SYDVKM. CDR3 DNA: TGTGCCACAAAGAGGGGGGATGTGAACACTGAAGCTTTCTTT. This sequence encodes CATKRGDVNTEAFF.

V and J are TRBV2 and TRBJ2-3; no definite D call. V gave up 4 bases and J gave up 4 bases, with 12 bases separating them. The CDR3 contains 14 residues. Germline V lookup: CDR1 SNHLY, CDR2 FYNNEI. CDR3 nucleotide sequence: TGTGCCAGCAGTGTAGCTATGCCCGCAGATACGCAGTATTTT. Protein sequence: CASSVAMPADTQYF.

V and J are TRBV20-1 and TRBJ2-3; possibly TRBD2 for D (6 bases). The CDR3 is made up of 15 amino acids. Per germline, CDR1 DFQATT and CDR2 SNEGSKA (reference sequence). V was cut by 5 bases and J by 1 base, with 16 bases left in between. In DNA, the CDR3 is TGCAGTGCTTGGGGGGATGCTAGCGGCACAGATACGCAGTATTTT. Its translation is CSAWGDASGTDTQYF.

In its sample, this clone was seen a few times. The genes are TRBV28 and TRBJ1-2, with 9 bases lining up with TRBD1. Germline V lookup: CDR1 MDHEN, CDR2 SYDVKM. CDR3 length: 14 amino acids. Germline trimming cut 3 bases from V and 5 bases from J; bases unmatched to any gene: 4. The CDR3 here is CASSLAGQGYGYTF. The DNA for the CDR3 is TGTGCCAGCAGTTTGGCGGGACAGGGATATGGCTACACCTTC.

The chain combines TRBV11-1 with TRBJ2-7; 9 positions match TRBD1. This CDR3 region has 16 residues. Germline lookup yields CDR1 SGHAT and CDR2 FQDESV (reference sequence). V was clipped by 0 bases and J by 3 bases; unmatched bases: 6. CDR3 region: CASSLAGDRVRYEQYF. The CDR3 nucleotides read TGTGCCAGCAGCTTAGCCGGGGACAGGGTACGCTACGAGCAGTACTTC.

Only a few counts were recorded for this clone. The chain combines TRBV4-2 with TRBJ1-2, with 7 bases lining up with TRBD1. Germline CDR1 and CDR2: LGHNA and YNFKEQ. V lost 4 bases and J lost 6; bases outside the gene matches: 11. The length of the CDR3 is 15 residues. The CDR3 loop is CASSLETGGGDGYTF. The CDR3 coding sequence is TGTGCCAGCAGCCTCGAAACCGGAGGGGGCGATGGCTACACCTTC.

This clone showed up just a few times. CDR3 protein: CASSNGQRFMNTEAFF. CDR3 DNA sequence: TGTGCCAGCAGTAACGGCCAACGGTTCATGAACACTGAAGCTTTCTTT. The V and J genes are TRBV6-5 and TRBJ1-1; no reliable D call. Trimming stripped 5 bases from V and 0 bases from J, with 16 bases between. CDR1 is MNHEY, CDR2 SVGAGI, per germline. The CDR3 totals 16 residues.

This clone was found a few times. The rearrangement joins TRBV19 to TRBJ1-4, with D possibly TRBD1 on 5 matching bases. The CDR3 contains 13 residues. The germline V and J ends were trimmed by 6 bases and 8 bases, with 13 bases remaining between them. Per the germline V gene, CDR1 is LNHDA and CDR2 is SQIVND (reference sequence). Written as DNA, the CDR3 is TGTGCCAGTAGAGGACACCCGGGAGAAAAACTGTTTTTT. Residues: CASRGHPGEKLFF.

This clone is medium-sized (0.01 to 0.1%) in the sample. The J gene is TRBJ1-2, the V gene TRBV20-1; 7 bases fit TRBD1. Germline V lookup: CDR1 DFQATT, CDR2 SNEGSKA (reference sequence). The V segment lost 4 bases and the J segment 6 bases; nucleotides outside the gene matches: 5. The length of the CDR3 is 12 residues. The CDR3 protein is CSANTGENGYTF. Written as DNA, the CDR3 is TGCAGTGCTAACACAGGGGAGAATGGCTACACCTTC.

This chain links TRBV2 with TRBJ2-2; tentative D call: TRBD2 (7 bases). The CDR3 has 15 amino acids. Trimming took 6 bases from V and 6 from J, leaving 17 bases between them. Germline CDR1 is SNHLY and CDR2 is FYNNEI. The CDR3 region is CASSRGRERAGELFF. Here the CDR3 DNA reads TGTGCCAGCAGCCGGGGGCGGGAGCGGGCCGGGGAGCTGTTTTTT. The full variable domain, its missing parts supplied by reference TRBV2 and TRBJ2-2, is EPEVTQTPSHQVTQMGQEVILRCVPISNHLYFYWYRQILGQKVEFLVSFYNNEISEKSEIFDDQFSVERPDGSNFTLKIRSTKLEDSAMYFCASSRGRERAGELFFGEGSRLTVL.

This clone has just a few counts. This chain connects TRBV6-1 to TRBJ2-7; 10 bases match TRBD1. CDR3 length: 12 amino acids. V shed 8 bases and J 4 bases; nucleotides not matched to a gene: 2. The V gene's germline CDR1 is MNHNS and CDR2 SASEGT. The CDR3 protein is CASRGQGYEQYF. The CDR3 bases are TGTGCCAGCCGGGGACAGGGGTACGAGCAGTACTTC.

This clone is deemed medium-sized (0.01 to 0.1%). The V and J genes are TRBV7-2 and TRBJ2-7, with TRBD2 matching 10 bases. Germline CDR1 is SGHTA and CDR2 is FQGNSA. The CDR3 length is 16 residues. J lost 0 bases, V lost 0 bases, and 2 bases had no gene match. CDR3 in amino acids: CASSLAASGSSYEQYF. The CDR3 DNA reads TGTGCCAGCAGCTTAGCGGCTAGCGGGAGCTCCTACGAGCAGTACTTC.